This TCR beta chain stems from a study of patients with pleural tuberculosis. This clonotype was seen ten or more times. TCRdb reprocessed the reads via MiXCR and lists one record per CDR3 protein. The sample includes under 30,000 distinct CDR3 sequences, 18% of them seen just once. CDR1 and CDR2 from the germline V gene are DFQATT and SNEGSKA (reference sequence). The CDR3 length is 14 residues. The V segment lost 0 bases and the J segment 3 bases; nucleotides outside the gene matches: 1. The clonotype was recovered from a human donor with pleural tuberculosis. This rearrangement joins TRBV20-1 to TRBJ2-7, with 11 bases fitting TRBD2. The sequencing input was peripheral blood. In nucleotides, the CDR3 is TGCAGTGCTAGAGAACTAGCGGGAGACTACGAGCAGTACTTC. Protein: CSARELAGDYEQYF.